Below are 17 T cell receptor beta chains sequenced from a single sample in a study of T cells in Graves' hyperthyroidism and ophthalmopathy. Amplification of TCR beta CDR3 regions was performed using RNA transcripts as template. Primed by the HTBI set, a first-round RT-PCR was run on the TCR CDR3. TCRdb passed the multiplex PCR reads through MiXCR, listing each CDR3 protein once. The sample consists of some 270,000 distinct CDR3 sequences, about 14% of them appearing once. Sequenced input: blood. These receptors were collected from a woman aged 25-40 years with Graves' hyperthyroidism that later progressed to Graves' ophthalmopathy.

This clonotype came up many times. The chain links TRBV6-2 or TRBV6-3 to TRBJ1-6; no definite D call. V was cut by 0 bases and J by 16 bases, with 10 bases left in between. The CDR3 sequence is 12 residues long. Germline V CDR1 and CDR2: MNHEY, SVGEGT. In DNA, the CDR3 is TGTGCCAGCAGTTACTCGTCAGGCGCGCTCCACTTT. This encodes CASSYSSGALHF.

This clonotype was observed at least ten times. The rearrangement links TRBV27 to TRBJ2-3; the D gene is possibly TRBD1 (6 bases). The CDR3 sequence is 13 residues long. Germline CDR1 MNHEY, CDR2 SMNVEV (reference sequence). The V and J ends lost 5 bases and 2 bases respectively, with 8 bases between them. CDR3 loop: CASSHRVTDTQYF. The DNA of the CDR3 is TGTGCCAGCAGTCACAGGGTCACAGATACGCAGTATTTT.

In this sample, this clonotype turned up many times. The chain couples TRBV18 to TRBJ2-2; no firm D call. The CDR3 has 15 amino acids. V dropped 2 bases and J dropped 4 bases, with 11 bases sitting between them. Germline CDR1 KGHSH, CDR2 LQKENI. CDR3 in amino acids: CASSPTTYLTGELFF. CDR3 sequence (DNA): TGTGCCAGCTCACCAACTACCTACCTCACCGGGGAGCTGTTTTTT.

This clonotype was seen ten or more times. V usage is TRBV20-1 and J usage is TRBJ1-2; 7 nucleotides align to TRBD1. The CDR3 extends over 13 amino acids. From germline, CDR1 is DFQATT and CDR2 SNEGSKA (reference sequence). Trimming cost V 6 bases and J 2 bases; bases outside gene matches: 6. The CDR3 region has the DNA TGCAGTGCAAACAGACAGGGAAACTATGGCTACACCTTC. The encoded protein is CSANRQGNYGYTF.

The chain joins TRBV4-3 to TRBJ2-7; 7 bases line up with TRBD2. V lost 3 bases, J lost 5 bases, and 13 bases stayed unmatched. The CDR3 runs 16 residues. Germline V CDR1 and CDR2: LGHNA, YSLEER. The CDR3 nucleotides are TGCGCCAGCAGCCATGCGGCTAGCGGTGGGGTCCACGAGCAGTACTTC. It specifies CASSHAASGGVHEQYF.

This clonotype was observed many times. J is TRBJ1-1 and V is TRBV7-8; 8 bases agree with TRBD1. The ends lost 5 bases at V and 3 bases at J; junction bases unmatched: 8. The CDR3 contains 15 residues. Germline CDR1 reads SGHVS; CDR2 reads FQNEAQ. CDR3 nucleotides: TGTGCCAGCAGCCATAGGACAGGGCGGGACACTGAAGCTTTCTTT. Protein product: CASSHRTGRDTEAFF.

At least ten counts were recorded for this clonotype. V gene TRBV29-1 combines with J gene TRBJ2-7, with D maybe TRBD2 (6 bases). This CDR3 comprises 17 residues. CDR1 is SQVTM, CDR2 ANQGSEA, per germline. V was clipped by 1 base and J by 7 bases, with 26 bases between them. The CDR3 loop is CSVEALSKATGSREQYF. CDR3 bases: TGCAGCGTTGAAGCCTTATCTAAGGCCACCGGGAGTCGGGAGCAGTACTTC.

This clonotype was picked up many times. The V and J genes are TRBV12-3 or TRBV12-4 and TRBJ2-7; TRBD2 aligns across 12 bases. V was clipped by 3 bases and J by 4 bases; unmatched bases: 16. This CDR3 contains 19 residues. The CDR3 sequence is CASSFGLAGGRILPYEQYF. The CDR3 coding sequence is TGTGCCAGCAGTTTCGGGCTAGCGGGAGGGCGCATCCTTCCTTACGAGCAGTACTTC.

This clonotype was counted at least ten times. This chain uses TRBV6-2 or TRBV6-3 with TRBJ1-5; no definite D call. The germline V and J ends were trimmed by 4 bases and 2 bases, with 9 bases remaining between them. CDR3 length equals 14 residues. The germline gives CDR1 MNHEY, CDR2 SVGEGT. As DNA, the CDR3 is TGTGCCAGCAGTTCCCCCTGGGGCAATCAGCCCCAGCATTTT. Encoded protein: CASSSPWGNQPQHF.

In its sample, this clonotype was seen many times. V is TRBV3-1 and J is TRBJ2-1; the D is unclear. The CDR3 length is 16 residues. Deletions cut 0 bases from V and 2 bases from J, with 11 bases between. The germline CDR1 and CDR2 sequences are LGHDT and YNNKEL (reference sequence). The CDR3 sequence: CASSQDTRTAYNEQFF. The CDR3 region has the DNA TGTGCCAGCAGCCAAGATACGAGGACGGCCTACAATGAGCAGTTCTTC.

The table lists this clonotype with many counts. One junction end disagrees with the germline gene, perhaps due to a read error. The chain employs TRBV7-7 and TRBJ2-7; 8 nucleotides match TRBD1. The CDR3 has 15 residues. Germline V gives CDR1 SSHAT, CDR2 FNYEAQ (reference sequence). The chain's CDR3 is CASSSELDRAYEQYF. The CDR3 nucleotides are TGTGCTAGCAGCTCCGAACTGGACAGGGCTTACGAGCAGTACTTC.

This clonotype was observed at least ten times. The V and J genes are TRBV6-6 and TRBJ2-7, with D possibly matching TRBD2 (6 bases). Germline-derived CDR1 and CDR2 are MNHNY and SVGAGI (reference sequence). This CDR3 contains 12 residues. V was pared by 2 bases and J by 6 bases, with 8 bases between. The chain's CDR3 is CASSYGGAEQYF. The CDR3 DNA sequence: TGTGCCAGCAGTTACGGCGGGGCCGAGCAGTACTTC.

J is TRBJ2-3 and V is TRBV4-1; tentative D call: TRBD2 (5 bases). There are 14 residues in the CDR3. Trimming removed 0 bases at V and 14 bases at J, with 18 bases between. CDR1 and CDR2 (germline): MGHRA, YSYEKL. The CDR3 reads CASSQEPGSHPRYF. The CDR3 DNA reads TGCGCCAGCAGCCAAGAACCGGGATCCCACCCACGGTATTTT.

This clonotype came up many times. The chain has TRBV29-1 and TRBJ2-7, with a weak D call TRBD1 (6 bases). The CDR3 length is 11 residues. Germline V gives CDR1 SQVTM, CDR2 ANQGSEA. The V and J ends lost 4 bases and 6 bases respectively, with 10 bases between them. The CDR3 DNA is TGCAGCGTTGTACAGGGAGCCGAGCAGTACTTC. This translates into CSVVQGAEQYF.

The sample holds many counts of this clonotype. The chain combines TRBV12-3 or TRBV12-4 with TRBJ2-1; the match to TRBD2 covers 11 bases. V lost 7 bases, J lost 4 bases, and 3 bases stayed unmatched. The CDR3 has 14 residues. This CDR3 reads CASIPSGRYNEQFF. CDR3 sequence (DNA): TGTGCCAGCATACCTAGCGGGAGGTACAATGAGCAGTTCTTC.

Only a few counts were recorded for this clonotype. The chain carries TRBV14 and TRBJ2-1; 13 bases match TRBD2. V shed 1 base, J shed 14 bases, and the junction held 8 bases outside the gene matches. The CDR3 sequence is 15 residues long. Germline V gene sequence: CDR1 SGHDN, CDR2 FVKESK. The DNA for the CDR3 is TGTGCCAGCAGCCAAGGCCTCGGACTAGCGGGAGCGGAGTTCTTC. The encoded protein is CASSQGLGLAGAEFF.

This clonotype was seen only a few times. V usage is TRBV5-1 and J usage is TRBJ2-1, with D maybe TRBD2 (5 bases). The CDR3 contains 13 residues. Trimming cost V 3 bases and J 6 bases, with 10 bases left between them. Per the germline V gene, CDR1 is SGHRS and CDR2 is YFSETQ. The CDR3 DNA reads TGCGCCAGCAGCTCGGGAACATCCAATGAGCAGTTCTTC. As protein: CASSSGTSNEQFF.